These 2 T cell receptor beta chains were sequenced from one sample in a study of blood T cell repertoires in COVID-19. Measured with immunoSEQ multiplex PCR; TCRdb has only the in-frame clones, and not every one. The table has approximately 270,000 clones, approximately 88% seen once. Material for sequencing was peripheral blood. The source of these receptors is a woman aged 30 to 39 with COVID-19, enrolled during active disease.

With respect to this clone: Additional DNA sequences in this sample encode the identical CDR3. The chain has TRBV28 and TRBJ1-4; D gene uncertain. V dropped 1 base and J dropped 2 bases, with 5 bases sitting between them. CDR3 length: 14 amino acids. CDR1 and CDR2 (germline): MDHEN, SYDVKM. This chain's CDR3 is CASSLSRTNEKLFF. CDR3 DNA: TGTGCCAGCAGTTTATCCAGGACTAATGAAAAACTGTTTTTT.

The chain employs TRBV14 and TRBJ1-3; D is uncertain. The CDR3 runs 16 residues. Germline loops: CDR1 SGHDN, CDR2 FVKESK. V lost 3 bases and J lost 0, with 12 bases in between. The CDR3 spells CASSQYTASSGNTIYF. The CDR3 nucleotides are TGTGCCAGCAGCCAGTACACAGCCAGCTCTGGAAACACCATATATTTT.